This TCR beta chain was captured in a study of T cells in Graves' hyperthyroidism and ophthalmopathy. Graves' hyperthyroidism qualified as stable when ophthalmopathy did not progress within 18 months. It was uncontrolled infection, other autoimmune disease, pregnancy or lactation that excluded patients. This clonotype appeared many times. Template material for amplifying TCR beta CDR3 regions consisted of RNA transcripts. Initially, a first-round RT-PCR of the TCR CDR3 employed the HTBI primer set. TCRdb re-analysed the multiplex PCR reads in MiXCR, keeping a single row per CDR3 protein. Of some 550,000 distinct CDR3 sequences listed, about a fifth are singletons. The CDR3 is made up of 17 amino acids. Trimming cost V 7 bases and J 0 bases; bases outside gene matches: 10. CDR1 is KGHDR and CDR2 is SFDVKD in the germline V gene.

The V and J genes are TRBV24-1 and TRBJ2-2; TRBD2 matches 7 bases. Sequencing was performed on blood. This TCR was sampled from a man aged 18 to 29 with Graves' hyperthyroidism. The CDR3 region has the DNA TGTGCCACCAGAGGGGAAGCCGGGACTACGAACACCGGGGAGCTGTTTTTT. Its translation is CATRGEAGTTNTGELFF.